This T cell receptor (beta chain) emerged from a study of T cells expressing NK-cell markers. The wider study: According to the study, TCR beta repertoires originated from sorted CD3+CD56+NKG2C+, CD3+CD56+NKG2C- and CD3+CD56-NKG2C+ T cells. Study findings and constraints: The same clonotypes also predominated in the CD3+CD56-NKG2C+ fraction of a handful of donors. The study found dominant NKG2C+ clonotypes at about 1.0-7.0% of CD8+ T cells in several donors.

A 5'RACE template switching approach incorporating UMIs was used to make TCR beta cDNA. Reanalyzing the 5' RACE reads, TCRdb keeps one entry per CDR3 protein, without DNA. This sample contains approximately 550,000 distinct CDR3 sequences. About this clonotype: Its antigen is currently unknown.

This CDR3 has 13 amino acids. The V gene's germline CDR1 is SGHTA and CDR2 FQGNSA. Sample: blood T cells: a sorted CD56 or NKG2C T cell subset, CD4+ or CD8+ T cells, or bulk PBMC T cells (not recorded which). This TCR came from a man between 18 and 29 years old in good health. The rearrangement joins TRBV7-2 to TRBJ2-2. Here the CDR3 reads CASSLTGIGELFF.